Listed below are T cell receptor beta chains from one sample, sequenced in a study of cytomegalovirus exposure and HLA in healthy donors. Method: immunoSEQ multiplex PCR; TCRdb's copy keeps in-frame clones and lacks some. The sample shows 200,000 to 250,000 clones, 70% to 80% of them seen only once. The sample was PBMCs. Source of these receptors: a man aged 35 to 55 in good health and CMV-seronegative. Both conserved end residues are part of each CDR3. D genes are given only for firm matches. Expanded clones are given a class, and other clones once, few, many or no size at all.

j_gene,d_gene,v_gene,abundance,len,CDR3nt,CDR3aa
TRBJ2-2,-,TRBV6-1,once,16,TGTGCCAGCAGTGCGAGCCGTCGGGGGTCGTCCGGGGAGCTGTTTTTT,CASSASRRGSSGELFF
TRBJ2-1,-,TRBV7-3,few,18,TGTGCCAGCAGCCCCCGCTCGGGGACGGGGGTGTCAAACAATGAGCAGTTCTTC,CASSPRSGTGVSNNEQFF
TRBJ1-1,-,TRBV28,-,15,TGTGCCAGCAGTGCCCCGGGAGGGCTGAACACTGAAGCTTTCTTT,CASSAPGGLNTEAFF
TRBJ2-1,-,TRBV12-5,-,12,TGTGCTAGTGGGATACTAGGCGAGAGGCAGTTCTTC,CASGILGERQFF
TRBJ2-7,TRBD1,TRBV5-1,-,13,TGCGCCAGCAGCTGGGGGGGACAGGGATTGCAGTACTTC,CASSWGGQGLQYF
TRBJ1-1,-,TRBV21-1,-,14,TGTGCCAGCAGCAAAGCGTGGGCAGGTTCTGAAGCTTTCTTT,CASSKAWAGSEAFF
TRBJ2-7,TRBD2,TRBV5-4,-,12,TGTGCCAGCAGCTCGGGACTAGCGGAGCAGTACTTC,CASSSGLAEQYF
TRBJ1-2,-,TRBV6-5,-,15,TGTGCCAGCAGTCCCCTGGGGGGATTTAACTATGGCTACACCTTC,CASSPLGGFNYGYTF
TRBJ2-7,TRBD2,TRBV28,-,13,TGTGCCAGCACTTGGACTAGCGGGCCGGTACTGTACTTC,CASTWTSGPVLYF
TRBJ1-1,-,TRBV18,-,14,TGTGCCAGCTCACCAAATTACGGGGGCACTGAAGCTTTCTTT,CASSPNYGGTEAFF
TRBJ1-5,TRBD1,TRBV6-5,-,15,TGTGCCAGCAGGGCAGGGGGTTATAGCAATCAGCCCCAGCATTTT,CASRAGGYSNQPQHF
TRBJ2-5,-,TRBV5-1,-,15,TGCGCCAGCCGGGGGAGCAGCCCGCCCCAAGAGACCCAGTACTTC,CASRGSSPPQETQYF
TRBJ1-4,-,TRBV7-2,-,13,TGTGCCAGCAGCTTGGGGCCAAATGAAAAACTGTTTTTT,CASSLGPNEKLFF
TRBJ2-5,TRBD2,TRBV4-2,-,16,TGTGCCAGCAGTACCCTAGCGGGGGGGAATAGGGAGACCCAGTACTTC,CASSTLAGGNRETQYF
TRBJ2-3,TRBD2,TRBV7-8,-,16,TGTGCCAGCAGCTTACGGGCGGGGGGGTCGGCAGATACGCAGTATTTT,CASSLRAGGSADTQYF
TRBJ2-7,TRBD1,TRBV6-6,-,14,TGTGCCAGCAGTTACCCGGACAGGATTTACGAGCAGTACTTC,CASSYPDRIYEQYF
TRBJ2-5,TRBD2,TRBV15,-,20,TGTGCCACCAGCAGAGCCGGGACTAGCGGAAGTCGAATGAGTCAAGAGACCCAGTACTTC,CATSRAGTSGSRMSQETQYF
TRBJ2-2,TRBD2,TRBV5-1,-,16,TGCGCCAGCAGCCGAGGACTAGCGGGAGGGCCCGGGGAGCTGTTTTTT,CASSRGLAGGPGELFF
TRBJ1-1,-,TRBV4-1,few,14,TGCGCCAGCAGCCAAGTTCAGGGAGGCACTGAAGCTTTCTTT,CASSQVQGGTEAFF
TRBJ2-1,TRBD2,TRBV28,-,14,TGTGCCAGCAGTTCGGGAGGGCTATTCAATGAGCAGTTCTTC,CASSSGGLFNEQFF
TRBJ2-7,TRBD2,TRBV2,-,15,TGTGCCAGCAGTGAAGGACTAGCGGGAGTATCCGAGCAGTACTTC,CASSEGLAGVSEQYF
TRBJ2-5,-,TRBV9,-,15,TGTGCCAGCAGCGTAGCCAGGGGAACCCAAGAGACCCAGTACTTC,CASSVARGTQETQYF
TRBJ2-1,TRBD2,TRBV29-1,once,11,TGCAGCGTTGAAGAAGGGAGGGTGCAGTTCTTC,CSVEEGRVQFF